These 15 T cell receptor beta chains came from one sample sequenced in a study of blood T cells in healthy people across ages. A second about 6 to 12 cycle PCR used barcoded and J-beta primers. TCRdb processed the 5' RACE reads anew with MiXCR; each CDR3 protein has one entry. This table holds some 1,800,000 distinct CDR3 sequences, around 40% found once. The specimen sequenced was blood. Every receptor here comes from a human donor in good health.

The chain uses TRBV13 and TRBJ2-4; possible D gene TRBD1, 6 bases. With the DNA end fitting TRBJ2-5 better, the J assignment may be wrong. The CDR3 contains 14 residues. Germline CDR1 PRHDT, CDR2 FYEKMQ (reference sequence). The DNA of the CDR3 is TGTGCCAGCAGCTCCACGGACAGTCAAGAGACCCAGTACTTC. This codes for CASSSTDSQETQYF.

This clonotype came up once. This rearrangement joins TRBV20-1 to TRBJ2-5; TRBD1 agrees at 8 bases. The CDR3 length is 19 residues. With V trimmed by 5 bases and J by 1 base, 21 bases remained unmatched. Germline CDR1 reads DFQATT; CDR2 reads SNEGSKA (reference sequence). The CDR3 sequence: CSARGWFRWTGKSQETQYF. The DNA of the CDR3 is TGCAGTGCTCGGGGGTGGTTTCGATGGACAGGGAAGAGCCAAGAGACCCAGTACTTC.

The chain carries TRBV11-1 and TRBJ2-7; D is unclear. Germline assignment: CDR1 SGHAT and CDR2 FQDESV (reference sequence). Between the trimmed V and J ends, which lost 1 base and 4 bases, there was a span of 35 bases. CDR3 length: 22 residues. CDR3 amino acids: CASSLVYGLLPEWGVSPYEQYF. In DNA form, the CDR3 reads TGTGCCAGCAGCTTAGTATACGGCCTCCTCCCTGAGTGGGGTGTATCCCCATACGAGCAGTACTTC.

This clonotype was seen only a few times. The chain joins TRBV6-5 to TRBJ2-4, with D possibly TRBD1 on 5 matching bases. Germline V gene sequence: CDR1 MNHEY, CDR2 SVGAGI. V lost 2 bases and J lost 5, with 13 bases in between. The CDR3 consists of 15 residues. The CDR3 DNA reads TGTGCCAGCAGTTACAGGGCAGGGTGGGAAAACATTCAGTACTTC. Translating gives CASSYRAGWENIQYF.

The chain is built from TRBV5-1 and TRBJ1-2; D possibly corresponds to TRBD1 (5 bases). The ends were cut back, 4 bases at V and 2 bases at J, with 15 bases in the middle. The CDR3 consists of 15 residues. Germline CDR1 is SGHRS and CDR2 is YFSETQ. CDR3 sequence: CASSLGYGTNYGYTF. The CDR3 nucleotides read TGCGCCAGCAGCCTCGGGTACGGGACCAACTATGGCTACACCTTC.

This clonotype was seen a few times. The chain links TRBV25-1 to TRBJ1-1; tentatively, D is TRBD1 (6 bases). The germline V gene encodes CDR1 MGHDK and CDR2 SYGVNS. V lost 5 bases, J lost 4 bases, and 11 bases lay in between. CDR3 length equals 13 residues. CDR3 amino acids: CASSKQGFTEAFF. In nucleotides, the CDR3 is TGTGCCAGCAGTAAACAGGGATTCACTGAAGCTTTCTTT.

The rearrangement links TRBV6-5 to TRBJ2-7; D is ambiguous. The CDR3 loop spans 13 amino acids. V gave up 0 bases and J gave up 7 bases, with 10 bases separating them. The germline CDR1 and CDR2 sequences are MNHEY and SVGAGI. CDR3 loop: CASSYSNGREQYF. CDR3 bases: TGTGCCAGCAGTTACTCGAATGGTAGGGAGCAGTACTTC.

In this sample, this clonotype turned up a few times. This sequence joins TRBV18 and TRBJ2-7, with 9 bases matching TRBD1. J was trimmed by 2 bases and V by 4 bases; bases with no gene match: 12. This CDR3 contains 17 residues. Per the germline V gene, CDR1 is KGHSH and CDR2 is LQKENI. The CDR3 DNA follows: TGTGCCAGCTCACGTCTAGCCGGGACAGGGAAAGCCTACGAGCAGTACTTC. Protein: CASSRLAGTGKAYEQYF.

The V call is TRBV28, the J call TRBJ1-1; TRBD1 matches at 9 bases. The germline gives CDR1 MDHEN, CDR2 SYDVKM. CDR3 size: 15 residues. The V gene end was trimmed by 3 bases and the J gene end by 1 base; junction bases not matched to a gene: 3. CDR3 in amino acids: CASSFETGGNTEAFF. CDR3 sequence (DNA): TGTGCCAGCAGTTTTGAGACAGGGGGGAACACTGAAGCTTTCTTT.

The V and J genes are TRBV7-6 and TRBJ2-6; no clear D gene. Trimming removed 2 bases at V and 0 bases at J, with 17 bases between. The V gene's germline CDR1 is SGHVS and CDR2 FNYEAQ. CDR3 length: 19 amino acids. The CDR3 nucleotides read TGTGCCAGCAGCTTAACCCCCCCGCGGACGTCCTCTGGGGCCAACGTCCTGACTTTC. Protein: CASSLTPPRTSSGANVLTF.

This clonotype was counted only a few times. The chain joins TRBV4-3 to TRBJ2-7, with a possible D match to TRBD2 (6 bases). This CDR3 contains 16 residues. CDR1 is LGHNA, CDR2 YSLEER, per germline. V gave up 0 bases and J gave up 2 bases, with 14 bases separating them. The CDR3 region is CASSQDAGFRAYEQYF. CDR3 in DNA: TGCGCCAGCAGCCAAGATGCGGGGTTTAGAGCCTACGAGCAGTACTTC.

This chain links TRBV7-9 with TRBJ2-2; no clear D gene. The V and J ends lost 5 bases and 3 bases respectively, with 4 bases between them. The CDR3 consists of 12 residues. CDR1 SEHNR and CDR2 FQNEAQ come from the germline V gene (reference sequence). The CDR3 sequence is CASSMDTGELFF. CDR3 bases: TGTGCCAGCAGCATGGACACCGGGGAGCTGTTTTTT.

The chain combines TRBV29-1 with TRBJ2-4, with D perhaps TRBD1 (5 bases). Gene TRBJ2-7 matches the end of the DNA better, so the J call may be wrong. Germline V gives CDR1 SQVTM, CDR2 ANQGSEA. The CDR3 consists of 14 residues. The CDR3 protein is CSIYSDTSAYEQYF. In DNA form, the CDR3 reads TGCAGCATCTACTCGGACACCTCTGCCTACGAGCAGTACTTC.

The chain recombines TRBV5-1 with TRBJ2-5; D gene ambiguous. The CDR3 consists of 17 residues. Germline lookup yields CDR1 SGHRS and CDR2 YFSETQ. Trimming cost V 0 bases and J 2 bases, with 17 bases left between them. The DNA of the CDR3 is TGCGCCAGCAGCTTGGCCGGAGACACTTTCAATCAAGAGACCCAGTACTTC. It yields the protein CASSLAGDTFNQETQYF.

About this clonotype itself: A read error may produce the germline difference seen at one junction end. V and J are TRBV6-6 and TRBJ1-2; no reliable D call. Germline-derived CDR1 and CDR2 are MNHNY and SVGAGI (reference sequence). The CDR3 runs 14 residues. The CDR3 DNA is TGTGTCAGCAGTTATACGGTTGCTGACTATGGCTACACCTTC. Amino acid sequence: CVSSYTVADYGYTF.